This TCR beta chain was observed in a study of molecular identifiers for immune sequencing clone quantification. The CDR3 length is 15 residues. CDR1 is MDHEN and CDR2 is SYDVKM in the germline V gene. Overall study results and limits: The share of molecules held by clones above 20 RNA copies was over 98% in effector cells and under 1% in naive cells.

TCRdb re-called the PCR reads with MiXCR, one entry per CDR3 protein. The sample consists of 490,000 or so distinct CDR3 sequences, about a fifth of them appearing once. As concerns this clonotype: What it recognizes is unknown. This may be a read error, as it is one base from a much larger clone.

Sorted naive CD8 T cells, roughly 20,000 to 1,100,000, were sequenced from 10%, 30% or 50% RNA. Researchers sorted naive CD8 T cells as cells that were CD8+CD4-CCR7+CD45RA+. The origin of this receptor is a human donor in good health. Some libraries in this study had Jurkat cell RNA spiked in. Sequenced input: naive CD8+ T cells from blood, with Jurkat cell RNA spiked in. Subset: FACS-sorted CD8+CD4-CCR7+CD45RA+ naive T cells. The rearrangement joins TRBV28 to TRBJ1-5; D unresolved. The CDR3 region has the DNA TGTGCCTGCAGTTTTACCGGGCTAGCTAATCAGCCCCAGCATTTT. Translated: CACSFTGLANQPQHF.